This TCR beta chain was sequenced for a study of blood T cells in healthy people across ages (dated by TCRdb to between 2015 and 2016). Regarding the complete study: Template switching captured roughly one uniquely barcoded TCR beta cDNA molecule per two T cells in model experiments. To avoid experimental bias, donors of different ages were distributed randomly across sequencing lanes. Donors were grouped into four age groups: young (average approximately 15 years), middle-aged (about 40), aged (over 55) and long-lived (about 89). Using the same blood draw, the study looked at two additional independent replicas of 1 million unique cDNA reads for two donors, one aged 18 to 30 and the other aged 80 or older. The study measured age-related changes in TCR beta repertoire diversity using deep sequencing normalized with unique cDNA molecular identifiers. Overall results and qualifications from the work: The percentage of naive T cells measured by flow cytometry correlated strongly with observed TCR beta diversity. Conclusive comparison of naive and antigen-experienced compartments was prevented by the profiling of bulk unsorted PBMCs. Because donor CMV infection status was unknown, age-related changes in expanded clonotypes were potentially confounded. As age increased, observed TCR beta diversity per million T cells dropped in a roughly linear way, and a significant reduction was already evident by age roughly 40. Compared with the aged group, the long-lived group had more naive CD4+ T cells, fewer expanded clones and increased TCR diversity, suggesting age selection. Estimates of total diversity based on one million sequenced T cells were considered lower bounds and underestimates.

This clonotype appeared once. The specificity of this receptor is unknown. Base qualities are missing; no much larger clone stands one base away. Library preparation was by 5' RACE. Sequencing instrument: Illumina HiSeq 2500. A second about 6 to 11 cycle PCR used a sample-barcoded 5' primer and a J-beta primer mix. A template-switch 5' adaptor carrying 12 random nucleotides introduced a unique molecular identifier onto each TCR beta cDNA molecule. Each sample yielded at least 3 million CDR3-containing paired-end reads. First-strand cDNA was synthesized from all RNA with the Mint cDNA synthesis kit, primed by a TRBC-specific oligonucleotide. Following uracil-DNA glycosylase treatment, all cDNA underwent a first 18-cycle PCR with the universal primers M1SS and BC2_uni_R. The study's processing was this. For normalization, 1 million high-quality reads, each with a distinct molecular identifier, were randomly selected from each sample. Instead of being binned into consensus sequences, reads that shared molecular identifiers were thrown out. MiTCR, run with a Q25 quality threshold and the strictest error-elimination algorithm, handled CDR3 identification, clonotype clustering and error correction. A nonparametric unseen species model with Euler transformation was used to estimate lower-bound total TCR beta diversity. TCRdb reprocessing: public reads trimmed at Q25 with fastp, clones called with MiXCR, in-frame beta chains kept. Rows with one shared CDR3 protein collapse into an entry with the most common genes and DNA. The V and J calls follow TCRdb's processing rather than the paper's. For this sample the table gives about 1 million distinct CDR3 sequences, of which roughly 45% were detected only once. The ten top clones hold over 15% of the sample.

Including the terminal cysteine and phenylalanine, the CDR3 comprises 14 residues. Only the CDR3 DNA is retained, 42 bases long and in frame from the first base. V is shortened by 4 bases, J by 9 bases, and the region joining them spans 13 bases. According to the germline V gene (reference sequence), CDR1 reads MNHEY and CDR2 reads SMNVEV. Systemically healthy Caucasian individuals from Russia, around 38 in total and aged about 6 to 100 years, were included as donors. Each donor gave roughly 11 milliliters of peripheral blood, drawn into EDTA-treated Vacutainer tubes. Ficoll-Paque density-gradient centrifugation was used to isolate PBMCs, with at least 6 million per sample. Total RNA was extracted from PBMCs with Trizol reagent, with at least 6 micrograms obtained per sample. The percentages of naive CD45RAhigh/CD27high T cells were determined by flow cytometry on a PBMC aliquot from every donor.

This receptor was identified in a woman in her sixties or seventies in good health. The source material was blood. The V gene is TRBV27 and the J gene is TRBJ1-6; too little of a D gene remains to name it. In nucleotide form, the sequence is TGTGCCAGCAGTTCTGACATGCTAACTTCACCCCTCCACTTT. This gives the protein CASSSDMLTSPLHF.